Only one count was recorded for the clone carrying this TCR beta chain. Its specificity is unknown. Method: immunoSEQ multiplex PCR; TCRdb's copy keeps in-frame clones and lacks some. The sample lists 25,000 to 30,000 clones, 76% seen once, with roughly 18% in the top ten. The sample comes from a study of neoadjuvant nivolumab and ipilimumab in lung cancer. General study results and limits: Resected tumors had greater TCR richness and clonality than uninvolved lung. From pretherapy to surgery, tumor richness and clonality rose with dual therapy. Resected-tumor TCR richness correlated positively with pretherapy blood richness.

Germline loops: CDR1 SGDLS, CDR2 YYNGEE. V was cut by 0 bases and J by 5 bases, with 17 bases left in between. This CDR3 has 16 amino acids. The source material was tumor tissue, sampled after neoadjuvant nivolumab, alone or with ipilimumab, at or shortly before surgery. This sequence joins TRBV9 and TRBJ2-5; possible D gene TRBD2, 5 bases. The clonotype originates from an adult with non-small cell lung cancer. The CDR3 here is CASSVGGLRGSETQYF. Here the CDR3 DNA reads TGTGCCAGCAGCGTAGGTGGTTTACGGGGAAGCGAGACCCAGTACTTC.